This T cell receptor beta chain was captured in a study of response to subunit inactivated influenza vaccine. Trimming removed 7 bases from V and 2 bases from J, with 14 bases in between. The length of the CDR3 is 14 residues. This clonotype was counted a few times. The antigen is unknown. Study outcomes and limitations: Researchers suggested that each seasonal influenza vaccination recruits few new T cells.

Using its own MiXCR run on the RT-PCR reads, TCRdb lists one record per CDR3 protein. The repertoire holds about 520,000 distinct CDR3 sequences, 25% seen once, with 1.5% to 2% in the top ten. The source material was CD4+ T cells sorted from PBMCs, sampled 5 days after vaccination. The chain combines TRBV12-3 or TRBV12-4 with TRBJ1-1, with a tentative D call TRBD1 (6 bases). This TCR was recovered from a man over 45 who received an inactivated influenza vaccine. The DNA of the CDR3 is TGTGCCAGCAATCGGGCCAGGGGCAACACTGAAGCTTTCTTT. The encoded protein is CASNRARGNTEAFF.